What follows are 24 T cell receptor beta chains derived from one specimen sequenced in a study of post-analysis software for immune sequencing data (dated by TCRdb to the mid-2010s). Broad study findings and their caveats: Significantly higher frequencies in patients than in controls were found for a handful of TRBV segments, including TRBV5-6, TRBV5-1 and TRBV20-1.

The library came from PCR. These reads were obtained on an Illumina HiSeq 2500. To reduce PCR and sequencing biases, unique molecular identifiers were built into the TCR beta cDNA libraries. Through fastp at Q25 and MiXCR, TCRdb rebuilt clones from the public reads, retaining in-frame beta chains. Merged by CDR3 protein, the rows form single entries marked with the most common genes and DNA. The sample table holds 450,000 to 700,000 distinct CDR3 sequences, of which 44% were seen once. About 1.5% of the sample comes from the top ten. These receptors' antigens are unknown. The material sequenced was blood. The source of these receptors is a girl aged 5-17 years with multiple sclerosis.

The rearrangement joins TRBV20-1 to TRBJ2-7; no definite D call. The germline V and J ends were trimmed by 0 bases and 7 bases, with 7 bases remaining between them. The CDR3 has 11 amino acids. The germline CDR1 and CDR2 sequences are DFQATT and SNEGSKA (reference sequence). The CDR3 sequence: CSARDRKEQYF. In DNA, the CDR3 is TGCAGTGCTAGAGACAGGAAAGAGCAGTACTTC.

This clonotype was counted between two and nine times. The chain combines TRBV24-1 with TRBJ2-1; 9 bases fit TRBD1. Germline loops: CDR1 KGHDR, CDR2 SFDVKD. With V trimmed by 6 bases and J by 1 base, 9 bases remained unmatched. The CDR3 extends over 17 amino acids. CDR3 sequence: CATSRRDGQGSYNEQFF. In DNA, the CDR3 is TGTGCCACCAGTAGGCGTGACGGACAGGGGTCCTACAATGAGCAGTTCTTC.

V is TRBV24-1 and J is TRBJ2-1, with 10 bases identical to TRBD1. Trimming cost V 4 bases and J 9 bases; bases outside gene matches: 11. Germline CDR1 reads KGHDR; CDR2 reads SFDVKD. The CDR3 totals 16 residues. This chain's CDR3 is CATSEPGTGARGEQFF. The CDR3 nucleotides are TGTGCCACCAGTGAACCCGGGACAGGGGCACGGGGTGAGCAGTTCTTC.

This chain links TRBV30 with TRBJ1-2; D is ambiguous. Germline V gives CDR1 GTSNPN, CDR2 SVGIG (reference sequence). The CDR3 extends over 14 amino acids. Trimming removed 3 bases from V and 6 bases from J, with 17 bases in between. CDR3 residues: CAWSATLRPNGYTF. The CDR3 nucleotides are TGTGCCTGGAGCGCGACCCTCCGACCGAATGGCTACACCTTC. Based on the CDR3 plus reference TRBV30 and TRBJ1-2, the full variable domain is SQTIHQWPATLVQPVGSPLSLECTVEGTSNPNLYWYRQAAGRGLQLLFYSVGIGQISSEVPQNLSASRPQDRQFILSSKKLLLSDSGFYLCAWSATLRPNGYTFGSGTRLTVV.

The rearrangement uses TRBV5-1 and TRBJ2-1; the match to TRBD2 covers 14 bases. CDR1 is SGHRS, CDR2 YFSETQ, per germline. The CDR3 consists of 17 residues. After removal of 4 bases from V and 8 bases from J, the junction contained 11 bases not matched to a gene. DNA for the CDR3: TGCGCCAGCAGCCCTTCGACGACTAGCGGGGGGGTCGATGAGCAGTTCTTC. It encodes CASSPSTTSGGVDEQFF.

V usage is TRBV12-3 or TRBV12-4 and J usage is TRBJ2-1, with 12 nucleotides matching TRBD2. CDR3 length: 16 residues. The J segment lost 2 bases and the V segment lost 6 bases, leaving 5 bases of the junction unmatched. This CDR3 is CASSYPSGRAYNEQFF. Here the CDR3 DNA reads TGTGCCAGCAGCTACCCTAGCGGGAGGGCCTACAATGAGCAGTTCTTC.

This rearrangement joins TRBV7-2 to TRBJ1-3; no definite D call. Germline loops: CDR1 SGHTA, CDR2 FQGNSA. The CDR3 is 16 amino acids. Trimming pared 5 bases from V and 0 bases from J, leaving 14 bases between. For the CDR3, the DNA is TGTGCCAGCAGCACCTGGACGGGAAGCTCTGGAAACACCATATATTTT. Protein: CASSTWTGSSGNTIYF.

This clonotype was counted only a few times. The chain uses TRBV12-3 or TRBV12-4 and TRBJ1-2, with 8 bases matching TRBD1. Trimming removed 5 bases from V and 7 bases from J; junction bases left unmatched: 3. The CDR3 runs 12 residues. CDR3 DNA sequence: TGTGCCAGCAGTCATGACAGGGGTGGCTACACCTTC. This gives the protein CASSHDRGGYTF.

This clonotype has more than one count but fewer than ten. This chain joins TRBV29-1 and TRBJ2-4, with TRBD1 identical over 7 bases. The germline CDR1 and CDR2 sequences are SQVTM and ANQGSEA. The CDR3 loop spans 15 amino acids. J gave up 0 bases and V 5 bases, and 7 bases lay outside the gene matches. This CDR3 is CSVRGQQVAKNIQYF. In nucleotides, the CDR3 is TGCAGCGTTAGGGGACAGCAAGTAGCCAAAAACATTCAGTACTTC.

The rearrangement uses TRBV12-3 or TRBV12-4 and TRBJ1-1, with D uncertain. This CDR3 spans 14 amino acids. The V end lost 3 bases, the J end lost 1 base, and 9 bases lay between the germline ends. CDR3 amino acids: CASSLRHENTEAFF. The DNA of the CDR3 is TGTGCCAGCAGTTTGCGGCACGAGAACACTGAAGCTTTCTTT.

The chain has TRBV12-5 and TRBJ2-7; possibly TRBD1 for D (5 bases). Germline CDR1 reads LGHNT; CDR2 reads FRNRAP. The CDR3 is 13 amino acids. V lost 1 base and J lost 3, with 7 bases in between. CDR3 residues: CASGLDRNYEQYF. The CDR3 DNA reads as TGTGCTAGTGGTTTGGACAGGAACTACGAGCAGTACTTC. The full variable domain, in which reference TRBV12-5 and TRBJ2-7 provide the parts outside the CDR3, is DARVTQTPRHKVTEMGQEVTMRCQPILGHNTVFWYRQTMMQGLELLAYFRNRAPLDDSGMPKDRFSAEMPDATLATLKIQPSEPRDSAVYFCASGLDRNYEQYFGPGTRLTVT.

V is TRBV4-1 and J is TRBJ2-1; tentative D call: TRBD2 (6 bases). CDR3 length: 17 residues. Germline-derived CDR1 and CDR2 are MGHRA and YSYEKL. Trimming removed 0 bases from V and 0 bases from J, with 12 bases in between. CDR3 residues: CASSQDGEVGSYNEQFF. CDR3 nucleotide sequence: TGCGCCAGCAGCCAAGATGGGGAGGTCGGCTCCTACAATGAGCAGTTCTTC.

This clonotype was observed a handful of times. CDR3 amino acids: CATLGQGQETQYF. As DNA, the CDR3 is TGTGCCACGCTTGGACAGGGGCAAGAGACCCAGTACTTC. J is TRBJ2-7 and V is TRBV10-3; TRBD1 agrees at 9 bases. The end of the DNA is better explained by TRBJ2-5, so the J call may be wrong. Per germline, CDR1 ENHRY and CDR2 SYGVKD. The CDR3 runs 13 residues.

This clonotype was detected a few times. The CDR3 sequence: CASSLGTATNEKLFF. The CDR3 nucleotides read TGTGCCAGCAGTTTAGGGACAGCAACTAATGAAAAACTGTTTTTT. The genes are TRBV27 and TRBJ1-4, with TRBD1 matching 7 bases. CDR3 length: 15 amino acids. V trimming: 2 bases; J trimming: 0 bases; junction bases outside the gene matches: 0. Germline V gene lookup returns CDR1 MNHEY and CDR2 SMNVEV (reference sequence).

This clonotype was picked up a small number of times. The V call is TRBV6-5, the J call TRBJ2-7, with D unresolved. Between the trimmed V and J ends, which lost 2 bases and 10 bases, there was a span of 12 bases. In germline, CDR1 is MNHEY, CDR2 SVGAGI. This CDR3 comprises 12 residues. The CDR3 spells CASSYDSLTQYF. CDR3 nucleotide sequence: TGTGCCAGCAGTTACGACTCTCTCACTCAGTACTTC.

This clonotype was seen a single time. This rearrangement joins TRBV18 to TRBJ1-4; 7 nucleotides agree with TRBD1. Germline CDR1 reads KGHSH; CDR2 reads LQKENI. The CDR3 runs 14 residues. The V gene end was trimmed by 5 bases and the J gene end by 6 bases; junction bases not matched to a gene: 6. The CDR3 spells CASSSDRRDEKLFF. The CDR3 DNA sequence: TGTGCCAGCTCATCGGACAGGCGGGATGAAAAACTGTTTTTT.

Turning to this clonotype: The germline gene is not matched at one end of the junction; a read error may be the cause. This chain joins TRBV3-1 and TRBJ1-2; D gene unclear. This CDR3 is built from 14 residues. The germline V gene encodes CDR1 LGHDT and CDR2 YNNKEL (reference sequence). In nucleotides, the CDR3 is TGTGCCAGCACCCAAGGACGGGGAAGAGGGGGCTACACCTTC. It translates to CASTQGRGRGGYTF.

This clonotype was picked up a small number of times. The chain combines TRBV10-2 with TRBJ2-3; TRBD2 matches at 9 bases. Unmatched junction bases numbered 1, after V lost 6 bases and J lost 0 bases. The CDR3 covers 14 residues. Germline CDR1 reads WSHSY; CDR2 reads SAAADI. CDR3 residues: CASRGLASTDTQYF. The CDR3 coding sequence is TGCGCCAGCAGGGGACTAGCTAGCACAGATACGCAGTATTTT.

CDR3 loop: CASSQTGGNWREQYF. The CDR3 DNA sequence: TGTGCCAGCAGCCAAACAGGGGGCAACTGGAGAGAGCAGTACTTC. The V call is TRBV6-5, the J call TRBJ2-7; 9 bases line up with TRBD1. Germline CDR1 and CDR2: MNHEY and SVGAGI. V was clipped by 6 bases and J by 7 bases; unmatched bases: 13. The CDR3 loop spans 15 amino acids.

The CDR3 sequence: CSALLEDTQYF. The DNA of the CDR3 is TGCAGTGCGCTTCTAGAGGATACGCAGTATTTT. The chain links TRBV20-1 to TRBJ2-3, with D unresolved. Trimming shortened V by 6 bases and J by 6 bases, and 10 bases separated the two germline ends. The CDR3 runs to 11 residues. Germline V lookup: CDR1 DFQATT, CDR2 SNEGSKA (reference sequence).

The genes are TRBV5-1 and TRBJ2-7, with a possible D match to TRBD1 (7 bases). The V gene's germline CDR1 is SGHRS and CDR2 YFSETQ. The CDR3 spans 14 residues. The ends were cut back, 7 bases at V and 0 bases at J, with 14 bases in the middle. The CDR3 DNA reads TGCGCCAGCGGGGGGACAGCCAGCTCCTACGAGCAGTACTTC. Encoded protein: CASGGTASSYEQYF. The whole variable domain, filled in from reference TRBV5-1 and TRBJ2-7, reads KAGVTQTPRYLIKTRGQQVTLSCSPISGHRSVSWYQQTPGQGLQFLFEYFSETQRNKGNFPGRFSGRQFSNSRSEMNVSTLELGDSALYLCASGGTASSYEQYFGPGTRLTVT.

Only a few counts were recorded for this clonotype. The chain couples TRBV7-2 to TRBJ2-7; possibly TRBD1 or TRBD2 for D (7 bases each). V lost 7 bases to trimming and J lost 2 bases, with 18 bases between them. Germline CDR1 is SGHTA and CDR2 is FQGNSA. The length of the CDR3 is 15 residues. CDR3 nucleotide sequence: TGTGCCAGCACCCAGGGGGGGGCGGGTACCTACGAGCAGTACTTC. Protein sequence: CASTQGGAGTYEQYF.

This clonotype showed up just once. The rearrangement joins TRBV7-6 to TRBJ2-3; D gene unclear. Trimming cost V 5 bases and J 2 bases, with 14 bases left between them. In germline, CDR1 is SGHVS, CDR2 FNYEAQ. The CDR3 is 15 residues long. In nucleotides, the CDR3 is TGTGCCAGCAGCAAGTCTTCTCCACCCACAGATACGCAGTATTTT. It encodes CASSKSSPPTDTQYF.

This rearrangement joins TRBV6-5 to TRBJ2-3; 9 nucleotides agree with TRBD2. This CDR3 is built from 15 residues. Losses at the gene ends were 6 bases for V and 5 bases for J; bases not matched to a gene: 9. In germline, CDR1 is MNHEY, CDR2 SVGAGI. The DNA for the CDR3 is TGTGCCAGCAGCGACGGGGCGGGGGGGCGAGATACGCAGTATTTT. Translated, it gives CASSDGAGGRDTQYF.